This passage covers 2 T cell receptor beta chains from one sample sequenced in a study of cytomegalovirus exposure and HLA in healthy donors. Vbeta (60) and Jbeta (13) primers were used in the PCR. Assay used: immunoSEQ multiplex PCR; TCRdb lists only in-frame clones, some missing. The profile covers fewer than 75,000 clones, with roughly 82% appearing a single time and roughly 12% taken by the ten largest. Specimen: PBMCs. The receptor source for this set is a man aged 70 or older in good health and CMV-seronegative.

This chain uses TRBV5-1 with TRBJ2-1; TRBD2 matches 7 bases. Germline CDR1 reads SGHRS; CDR2 reads YFSETQ. The CDR3 covers 15 residues. Losses at the gene ends were 4 bases for V and 5 bases for J; bases not matched to a gene: 9. For the CDR3, the DNA is TGCGCCAGCAGCCCGGAAGAGGGACTAAACAATGAGCAGTTCTTC. This sequence encodes CASSPEEGLNNEQFF.

This chain uses TRBV7-2 with TRBJ2-7, with 10 positions matching TRBD2. V lost 4 bases and J lost 6; bases outside the gene matches: 6. The germline gives CDR1 SGHTA, CDR2 FQGNSA. The CDR3 sequence is 14 residues long. CDR3 sequence (DNA): TGTGCCAGCAGCTCTCTAGCGGGAGTGGGCGAGCAGTACTTC. Protein product: CASSSLAGVGEQYF. Complete variable domain (other parts from reference TRBV7-2 and TRBJ2-7): GAGVSQSPSNKVTEKGKDVELRCDPISGHTALYWYRQSLGQGLEFLIYFQGNSAPDKSGLPSDRFSAERTGGSVSTLTIQRTQQEDSAVYLCASSSLAGVGEQYFGPGTRLTVT.